This is a list of T cell receptor beta chains from one sample in a study of Graves' ophthalmopathy and Graves' hyperthyroidism. One entry per CDR3 protein results from TCRdb running MiXCR on the multiplex PCR reads. The sample contains hundreds of thousands of distinct CDR3 sequences, around 21% of which appear only once. Sequenced sample: peripheral blood. These TCRs come from a young woman with stable Graves' hyperthyroidism. Each CDR3 is given with its conserved first and last residue. The order of the fields is clone size, CDR3 length, V gene, J gene, D gene, CDR3 DNA, CDR3 protein. D genes are given only for firm matches. A clone size is listed for some rows: how often the clone was seen (once, few, many), or a class if it is expanded.

few,14,TRBV3-1,TRBJ1-1,-,TGTGCCAGCAGCGCGACCGCCCGAGGGACTGAAGCTTTCTTT,CASSATARGTEAFF
-,14,TRBV13,TRBJ1-2,-,TGTGCCAGCAGCTTAGGGCGTGGGGCCTATGGCTACACCTTC,CASSLGRGAYGYTF
many,14,TRBV10-3,TRBJ1-6,-,TGTGCCATCAGTGAGAGCAGGGGAGATTCACCCCTCCACTTT,CAISESRGDSPLHF
once,14,TRBV11-2,TRBJ2-7,-,TGTGCCAGCAGCTCGTGGACGGCCACCTACGAGCAGTACTTC,CASSSWTATYEQYF
many,16,TRBV4-1,TRBJ2-7,TRBD2,TGCGCCAGCAGCCAAGATAGAACGGGAGGCTCTCCCGAGCAGTACTTC,CASSQDRTGGSPEQYF
many,14,TRBV12-3/TRBV12-4,TRBJ1-5,-,TGTGCCAGCAGTTTAGGTCAGGGGCTTCAGCCCCAGCATTTT,CASSLGQGLQPQHF
once,16,TRBV5-1,TRBJ1-2,-,TGCGCCAGCAGCTTCCGGAAAGGGGCGCGAGACTATGGCTACACCTTC,CASSFRKGARDYGYTF
many,19,TRBV11-1,TRBJ2-4,TRBD2,TGTGCCAGCAGCCTTACCGGACTAGCGGGAGAGGTGGCCAAAAACATTCAGTACTTC,CASSLTGLAGEVAKNIQYF
many,15,TRBV7-9,TRBJ1-3,-,TGTGCCAGCAGCGGACAAGGACAGTCGGGAAACACCATATATTTT,CASSGQGQSGNTIYF
many,15,TRBV13,TRBJ2-3,TRBD2,TGTGCCAGCAGCTACGGGACTAGCGGCACAGATACGCAGTATTTT,CASSYGTSGTDTQYF
many,16,TRBV12-3/TRBV12-4,TRBJ2-4,-,TGTGCCAGCTGTATGCTCGGGAGAGAGTCAAAAAACATTCAGTACTTC,CASCMLGRESKNIQYF
many,13,TRBV19,TRBJ1-2,-,TGTGCCAGTAGGCGGGGACCGAGATATGGCTACACCTTC,CASRRGPRYGYTF
many,15,TRBV7-3,TRBJ2-5,TRBD1,TGTGCCAGCAGCCCTACGGGACAGGGGACAGAGACCCAGTACTTC,CASSPTGQGTETQYF
many,15,TRBV6-1,TRBJ2-7,TRBD1,TGTGCCAGCAGTGTCATACGGGACAGGTCCTACGAGCAGTACTTC,CASSVIRDRSYEQYF
many,14,TRBV28,TRBJ2-7,-,TGTGCCAGCAGACGCCGGTTGGACGTCAACGAGCAGTACTTC,CASRRRLDVNEQYF
few,14,TRBV30,TRBJ2-2,-,TGTGCCTGGGGGGGGAACGCTAACACCGGGGAGCTGTTTTTT,CAWGGNANTGELFF
-,12,TRBV20-1,TRBJ1-1,-,TGCAGTGCCGGGCGGGGTGACACTGAAGCTTTCTTT,CSAGRGDTEAFF
many,12,TRBV30,TRBJ2-7,-,TGTGCCTGGAGTGAGATCAGCTACGAGCAGTACTTC,CAWSEISYEQYF
few,15,TRBV3-1,TRBJ2-5,-,TGTGCCAGCAGCCAAACGGGAAATCCCCAAGAGACCCAGTACTTC,CASSQTGNPQETQYF
few,19,TRBV6-1,TRBJ1-6,TRBD1,TGTGCCAGCAGCCCCTGGGACAGGGGGAAGAGCTCCTATAATTCACCCCTCCACTTT,CASSPWDRGKSSYNSPLHF
many,18,TRBV5-1,TRBJ2-7,TRBD2,TGCGCCAGCAGCTTGGAAGTTAGCGGGAGGGCCACCCACTACGAGCAGTACTTC,CASSLEVSGRATHYEQYF
many,15,TRBV20-1,TRBJ2-7,TRBD2,TGCAGTGCTAGTGATAGCCTAGCGGGGTCCTACGAGCAGTACTTC,CSASDSLAGSYEQYF
many,14,TRBV19,TRBJ1-5,-,TGTGCCAGTAGTTCCGACAGGAAAAATCAGCCCCAGCATTTT,CASSSDRKNQPQHF
-,11,TRBV3-1,TRBJ1-1,-,TGTGCCAGCAGCCAAGCCTCTGAAGCTTTCTTT,CASSQASEAFF
-,15,TRBV28,TRBJ1-5,TRBD1,TGTGCCAGCAGATACGACTCGGACAGGGTTCAGCCCCAGCATTTT,CASRYDSDRVQPQHF
-,15,TRBV7-2,TRBJ1-1,TRBD1,TGTGCCAGCAGCTTAACGACAGGGGAGTACACTGAAGCTTTCTTT,CASSLTTGEYTEAFF
-,13,TRBV30,TRBJ1-2,TRBD1,TGTGCCTGGAGTCGGACAGGGCCCTATGGCTACACCTTC,CAWSRTGPYGYTF
-,13,TRBV12-3/TRBV12-4,TRBJ2-2,-,TGTACCAGCAGTTCGCGGGGAGTCGGGGAGCTGTTTTTT,CTSSSRGVGELFF
many,14,TRBV6-2/TRBV6-3,TRBJ2-5,-,TGTGCCAGCAGCACCGACCCGGTCGGGGAGACCCAGTACTTC,CASSTDPVGETQYF
-,12,TRBV12-3/TRBV12-4,TRBJ2-7,-,TGTGCCAGCAGTTTAAGTTGGAGCGAGCAGTACTTC,CASSLSWSEQYF
many,11,TRBV30,TRBJ2-7,TRBD2,TGTGCCTGGAGACTAGCGACCGAGCAGTACTTC,CAWRLATEQYF
many,15,TRBV11-1,TRBJ2-4,-,TGTGCCAGCAGCCAAACAGGGAAAGCCAAAAACATTAAGTACTTC,CASSQTGKAKNIKYF
many,14,TRBV12-3/TRBV12-4,TRBJ2-7,-,TGTGCCAGCAGATCTGACAGGAGCTCCTACGAGCAGTACTTC,CASRSDRSSYEQYF
-,13,TRBV28,TRBJ1-1,-,TGTGCCAGCAATTACGGAGGGGACACTGAAGCTTTCTTT,CASNYGGDTEAFF
many,15,TRBV9,TRBJ1-5,-,TGTGCCAGCAGCGTAGGTCCCTCCCAATATCAGCCCCAGCATTTT,CASSVGPSQYQPQHF
many,13,TRBV7-2,TRBJ1-1,-,TGTGCCAGCAGCTCGAGGCTACACCAAAGGGCTTTCTTT,CASSSRLHQRAFF
many,14,TRBV10-3,TRBJ2-7,-,TGTGCCATCAGTGGAGGTTCGAGCTCCTACGAGCAGTACTTC,CAISGGSSSYEQYF
many,16,TRBV12-3/TRBV12-4,TRBJ2-7,-,TGTGCCAGCAGTTCCCGACAGGCCGAGAGCTCCTACGAGCAGTACTTC,CASSSRQAESSYEQYF
-,15,TRBV20-1,TRBJ2-3,TRBD1,TGCAGTGCTAGAGGTCAGGGGGCTAACACAGATACGCAGTATTTT,CSARGQGANTDTQYF
many,14,TRBV12-5,TRBJ1-1,-,TGTGCTAGTGGTTCCTATCCACCTTACACTGAAGCTTTCTTT,CASGSYPPYTEAFF
-,16,TRBV28,TRBJ2-2,TRBD1,TGTGCCAGCAGCCCTGGGACAGGGTTAGACACCGGGGAGCTGTTTTTT,CASSPGTGLDTGELFF
many,15,TRBV6-2/TRBV6-3,TRBJ2-2,TRBD1,TGTGCCAGCAGTTACAAGGGGGCGGACACCGGGGAGCTGTTTTTT,CASSYKGADTGELFF
many,15,TRBV24-1,TRBJ2-4,TRBD2,TGTGCCACCCCCCCGGGCGCGGGGGGTAAAAACATTCAGTACTTC,CATPPGAGGKNIQYF
many,14,TRBV27,TRBJ1-1,TRBD1,TGTGCCAGCAGTTACAGGGGTTCACATACTGAAGCTTTCTTT,CASSYRGSHTEAFF
many,13,TRBV20-1,TRBJ1-5,-,TGCAGTGCTAGACCGGGACCAAATCAGCCCCAGCATTTT,CSARPGPNQPQHF
many,13,TRBV12-3/TRBV12-4,TRBJ2-7,-,TGTGCCAGCAGTTTAGCGCGCAACTACGAGCAGTACTTC,CASSLARNYEQYF
few,15,TRBV19,TRBJ2-2,TRBD2,TGTGCCAGTCGCAAGACTAGCGGGGACACCGGGGAGCTGTTTTTT,CASRKTSGDTGELFF
-,13,TRBV20-1,TRBJ1-2,-,TGCAGTGCTAGAGGGGGGCAGTACTATGGCTACACCTTC,CSARGGQYYGYTF
-,14,TRBV12-3/TRBV12-4,TRBJ1-2,TRBD1,TGTGCCAGCAGTCCCGCGGACAGGGAAGTTCCCTACACCTTC,CASSPADREVPYTF
many,17,TRBV28,TRBJ2-7,TRBD1,TGTGCCAGCAGTCTACCGAGGCGGGACAGGGCTTATTACGAGCAGTACTTC,CASSLPRRDRAYYEQYF
-,15,TRBV7-2,TRBJ2-7,-,TGTGCCAGCAGCTTTCAGGCGGGATGGCTGTACGAGCAGTACTTC,CASSFQAGWLYEQYF
-,16,TRBV28,TRBJ2-7,TRBD2,TGTGCCAGCAGTCCCGGGACTAGCGGGAGAGCTGGTGAGCAGTACTTC,CASSPGTSGRAGEQYF
many,11,TRBV30,TRBJ2-7,-,TGTGCCTGGAGCGCCCGATACGAGCAGTACTTC,CAWSARYEQYF